The entry below describes one TCR beta chain. In the original workflow: Counts of nucleated cells, estimated from reference gene primer amplification, were obtained. The assay was immunoSEQ multiplex PCR, and TCRdb's table has in-frame clones only and misses some. V, J and clone size are taken as reported in that table, and D and trimming were inferred from the DNA itself. The sample shows 120,000 to 150,000 clones, more than 70% of them seen only once. The CDR3 has 14 residues. Germline V gene lookup returns CDR1 MRHNA and CDR2 SNTAGT. V dropped 6 bases and J dropped 5 bases, with 16 bases sitting between them. The record originates from a study of blood T cell repertoires in COVID-19. Looking at the study overall: The United States, Italy and Spain supplied acute and convalescent COVID-19 samples. Sources were T cells, B-cell-depleted T cells, or PBMCs; the material itself was cDNA or gDNA.

Sequencing was carried out using peripheral blood. This TCR derives from a man aged 55 to 69 with active or convalescent COVID-19. V is TRBV6-4 and J is TRBJ1-2; D gene ambiguous. CDR3: CASSHGSVGYGYTF. CDR3 DNA: TGTGCCAGCAGCCATGGATCGGTCGGGTATGGCTACACCTTC.